These 23 T cell receptor beta chains came from one sample sequenced in a study of cytomegalovirus exposure and HLA in healthy donors. The PCR employed 60 Vbeta primers together with 13 Jbeta primers. Measured with immunoSEQ multiplex PCR; TCRdb has only the in-frame clones, and not every one. Among about 160,000 clones listed, 70% to 80% were seen once. Sequenced: PBMCs. The receptors shown here come from a man aged 35 to 55 in good health and CMV-seronegative.

CDR3 coding DNA: TGTGCCAGCAGCTTGGGGACTAGCGGGAGTACCGAGCAGTACTTC. Its translation: CASSLGTSGSTEQYF. This chain links TRBV11-3 with TRBJ2-7; TRBD2 aligns across 14 bases. The CDR3 is made up of 15 amino acids. V was clipped by 3 bases and J by 6 bases; unmatched bases: 4. Germline V gives CDR1 SGHNT, CDR2 YENEEA.

This clone appeared a single time. The DNA for the CDR3 is TGTGCCACCAGCAGAGATCCAGGGAGGGAGACCCAGTACTTC. Protein product: CATSRDPGRETQYF. The V call is TRBV15, the J call TRBJ2-5, with D perhaps matching TRBD2 (6 bases). The germline gives CDR1 LNHNV, CDR2 YYDKDF (reference sequence). Trimming stripped 0 bases from V and 5 bases from J, with 10 bases between. The CDR3 extends over 14 amino acids.

This chain uses TRBV7-2 with TRBJ2-5; tentatively, D is TRBD1 (5 bases). The germline CDR1 and CDR2 sequences are SGHTA and FQGNSA. Trimming shortened V by 1 base and J by 5 bases, and 14 bases separated the two germline ends. The length of the CDR3 is 15 residues. CDR3 bases: TGTGCCAGCAGCTTAGAATCTGGGGCCCGGGAGACCCAGTACTTC. This encodes CASSLESGARETQYF.

The chain joins TRBV4-2 to TRBJ2-7; D is possibly TRBD1 (6 bases). CDR1 and CDR2 (germline): LGHNA, YNFKEQ. Between the trimmed V and J ends, which lost 1 base and 0 bases, there was a span of 10 bases. The CDR3 spans 15 residues. The CDR3 DNA reads as TGTGCCAGCAGCCAAGTACAGGACAGCTCCTACGAGCAGTACTTC. This codes for CASSQVQDSSYEQYF.

This clone has a single count. The rearrangement links TRBV5-1 to TRBJ2-1; 15 bases map to TRBD2. CDR3 length: 16 residues. V lost 0 bases to trimming and J lost 8 bases; unmatched junction nucleotides: 3. CDR1 SGHRS and CDR2 YFSETQ come from the germline V gene. The chain's CDR3 is CASSLGGTSGRHEQFF. CDR3 coding DNA: TGCGCCAGCAGCTTGGGAGGGACTAGCGGGAGGCATGAGCAGTTCTTC.

The rearrangement links TRBV7-2 to TRBJ2-5, with 11 bases that match TRBD2. The end of the DNA fits TRBJ2-7 better, so the J call may be wrong. The CDR3 runs to 17 residues. CDR1 SGHTA and CDR2 FQGNSA come from the germline V gene. The CDR3 region has the DNA TGTGCCAGCAGCCCTACTAGCGGGAGCCTTTTGGGGTACGAGCAGTACTTC. Translating gives CASSPTSGSLLGYEQYF.

The chain employs TRBV27 and TRBJ2-7; D perhaps matches TRBD2 (5 bases). The CDR3 runs to 12 residues. CDR1 and CDR2 from the germline V gene are MNHEY and SMNVEV (reference sequence). The CDR3 here is CTSGLSFYEQYF. The CDR3 DNA follows: TGTACAAGCGGACTCAGCTTCTACGAGCAGTACTTC.

CDR3 DNA sequence: TGTGCCAGCAGCTTAGGGGGGGGGATGACAACTAATGAAAAACTGTTTTTT. Encoded protein: CASSLGGGMTTNEKLFF. The chain combines TRBV7-2 with TRBJ1-4; D possibly corresponds to TRBD1 (5 bases). Germline assignment: CDR1 SGHTA and CDR2 FQGNSA. Trimming took 1 base from V and 0 from J, leaving 12 bases between them. The CDR3 extends over 17 amino acids. Supplemented by reference TRBV7-2 and TRBJ1-4, the full variable domain reads GAGVSQSPSNKVTEKGKDVELRCDPISGHTALYWYRQSLGQGLEFLIYFQGNSAPDKSGLPSDRFSAERTGGSVSTLTIQRTQQEDSAVYLCASSLGGGMTTNEKLFFGSGTQLSVL.

V usage is TRBV2 and J usage is TRBJ2-4; D is perhaps TRBD1 (6 bases). Germline loops: CDR1 SNHLY, CDR2 FYNNEI. The V end was cut by 6 bases, the J end by 12 bases, with 12 bases between. The CDR3 spans 11 residues. CDR3 protein: CASREVDSQYF. CDR3 DNA: TGTGCCAGCAGGGAGGTGGACAGTCAGTACTTC.

The chain combines TRBV7-9 with TRBJ1-6; D perhaps matches TRBD1 (6 bases). The CDR3 consists of 14 residues. The V gene lost 4 bases and the J gene lost 6 bases, with 10 bases spanning the gap. Germline V CDR1 and CDR2: SEHNR, FQNEAQ (reference sequence). The CDR3 spells CASSSTGTNSPLHF. The DNA for the CDR3 is TGTGCCAGCAGCTCCACAGGGACTAATTCACCCCTCCACTTT. The whole variable domain, remainder taken from reference TRBV7-9 and TRBJ1-6, is DTGVSQNPRHKITKRGQNVTFRCDPISEHNRLYWYRQTLGQGPEFLTYFQNEAQLEKSRLLSDRFSAERPKGSFSTLEIQRTEQGDSAMYLCASSSTGTNSPLHFGNGTRLTVT.

This clone was seen only a few times. The genes are TRBV29-1 and TRBJ2-1; D remains unclear. The V end was cut by 4 bases, the J end by 4 bases, with 8 bases between. This CDR3 comprises 12 residues. The V gene's germline CDR1 is SQVTM and CDR2 ANQGSEA. The CDR3, as DNA: TGCAGCGTTGTAATATCGTACAATGAGCAGTTCTTC. Protein sequence: CSVVISYNEQFF.

The rearrangement uses TRBV19 and TRBJ2-3; D perhaps matches TRBD1 (5 bases). The CDR3 sequence is 14 residues long. Germline assignment: CDR1 LNHDA and CDR2 SQIVND (reference sequence). With 6 bases removed from V and 2 bases from J, the gap between germline ends came to 12 bases. The CDR3 reads CASRRFGATDTQYF. For the CDR3, the DNA is TGTGCCAGTAGGAGGTTTGGGGCCACAGATACGCAGTATTTT.

The rearrangement joins TRBV28 to TRBJ2-7; 9 nucleotides line up with TRBD2. The CDR3 is 14 amino acids. The V gene end was trimmed by 6 bases and the J gene end by 0 bases; junction bases not matched to a gene: 3. Germline loops: CDR1 MDHEN, CDR2 SYDVKM. As DNA, the CDR3 is TGTGCCAGCAGGGTTAGCGGGAGCTCCTACGAGCAGTACTTC. Protein sequence: CASRVSGSSYEQYF.

The chain uses TRBV7-2 and TRBJ2-6; weak D call: TRBD2 (6 bases). CDR1 is SGHTA, CDR2 FQGNSA, per germline. V was clipped by 5 bases and J by 0 bases, with 17 bases between them. This CDR3 is 18 amino acids long. CDR3 region: CASSIQLGRGSGANVLTF. As DNA, the CDR3 is TGTGCCAGCAGCATTCAGTTAGGGCGGGGCTCTGGGGCCAACGTCCTGACTTTC. The variable domain in full, completed from reference TRBV7-2 and TRBJ2-6, reads GAGVSQSPSNKVTEKGKDVELRCDPISGHTALYWYRQSLGQGLEFLIYFQGNSAPDKSGLPSDRFSAERTGGSVSTLTIQRTQQEDSAVYLCASSIQLGRGSGANVLTFGAGSRLTVL.

The V and J genes are TRBV7-5 and TRBJ2-7; TRBD1 was called by the table and not checked on the DNA. TRBV7-5 is classified as a pseudogene. This CDR3 is 16 amino acids long. In DNA form, the CDR3 reads TGTGCCAGAAGCTCGATACCACTTAAGGGGCTCTACGAGCAGTACTTC. Its protein product is CARSSIPLKGLYEQYF.

Worth noting for this clone: A junction end diverges from the germline sequence, so it may reflect a read error. This chain joins TRBV7-7 and TRBJ2-1; 8 bases are shared with TRBD1. The CDR3 length is 14 residues. CDR1 is SSHAT and CDR2 is FNYEAQ in the germline V gene (reference sequence). Written as DNA, the CDR3 is TGTGCTAGCAGCTTATCCGGGACAGGCAATGAGCAGTTCTTC. This translates into CASSLSGTGNEQFF.

This clone came up once. The rearrangement joins TRBV5-4 to TRBJ2-1; no clear D gene. V was shortened by 2 bases and J by 7 bases, with 13 bases between the two germline ends. CDR1 is SGHNT, CDR2 YYREEE, per germline (reference sequence). The length of the CDR3 is 14 residues. In nucleotides, the CDR3 is TGTGCCAGCAGCTTTGGCCCCTTGTGGAATGAGCAGTTCTTC. Protein sequence: CASSFGPLWNEQFF.

This chain uses TRBV15 with TRBJ1-5; D might be TRBD1 (6 bases). The germline gives CDR1 LNHNV, CDR2 YYDKDF (reference sequence). Trimming took 3 bases from V and 2 from J, leaving 11 bases between them. The CDR3 consists of 15 residues. CDR3 DNA: TGTGCCACCAGCAGTTCACGACAGGGCAATCAGCCCCAGCATTTT. It yields the protein CATSSSRQGNQPQHF.

This clone was found a few times. This chain joins TRBV2 and TRBJ2-2; D is unresolved. The ends were cut back, 7 bases at V and 7 bases at J, with 10 bases in the middle. Per the germline V gene, CDR1 is SNHLY and CDR2 is FYNNEI. CDR3 length equals 12 residues. DNA for the CDR3: TGTGCCAGCAATATGGGCTTCGGGGAGCTGTTTTTT. It yields the protein CASNMGFGELFF.

V usage is TRBV20-1 and J usage is TRBJ2-7, with a possible D match to TRBD2 (6 bases). Trimming shortened V by 6 bases and J by 7 bases, and 13 bases separated the two germline ends. Germline V gene data show CDR1 as DFQATT and CDR2 as SNEGSKA (reference sequence). The CDR3 is made up of 11 amino acids. This CDR3 reads CSAWTTGEQYF. The CDR3 coding sequence is TGCAGTGCGTGGACTACTGGGGAGCAGTACTTC.

V gene TRBV19 combines with J gene TRBJ1-5; D might be TRBD1 (5 bases). V lost 2 bases, J lost 1 base, and 12 bases lay in between. The germline CDR1 and CDR2 sequences are LNHDA and SQIVND (reference sequence). The CDR3 covers 16 residues. The CDR3 nucleotides are TGTGCCAGTAGTATATGGGGAGGGACCAGCAATCAGCCCCAGCATTTT. It translates to CASSIWGGTSNQPQHF.

This clone was detected a few times. This sequence joins TRBV27 and TRBJ2-1, with TRBD1 as a possible D gene (6 bases). This CDR3 contains 12 residues. CDR1 and CDR2 (germline): MNHEY, SMNVEV (reference sequence). Trimming stripped 0 bases from V and 10 bases from J, with 7 bases between. The CDR3 DNA is TGTGCCAGCAGTTTATCACAGGGAGAGCAGTTCTTC. Protein product: CASSLSQGEQFF.

The genes are TRBV19 and TRBJ1-4; TRBD1 matches 11 bases. CDR3 size: 15 residues. Looked up from germline, CDR1 is LNHDA and CDR2 is SQIVND (reference sequence). J gave up 8 bases and V 9 bases, and 11 bases lay outside the gene matches. The CDR3 DNA sequence: TGTGCCAGCACCTCTTGGGACAGGGGGGACGAAAAACTGTTTTTT. Translating gives CASTSWDRGDEKLFF. The full variable domain, rest sourced from reference TRBV19 and TRBJ1-4, is DGGITQSPKYLFRKEGQNVTLSCEQNLNHDAMYWYRQDPGQGLRLIYYSQIVNDFQKGDIAEGYSVSREKKESFPLTVTSAQKNPTAFYLCASTSWDRGDEKLFFGSGTQLSVL.